This entry lists 18 T cell receptor beta chains sequenced from one sample in a study of cytomegalovirus exposure and HLA in healthy donors. With 60 Vbeta and 13 Jbeta primers, the PCR was carried out. Some clones are missing from TCRdb's copy, which holds only in-frame ones; the method was immunoSEQ multiplex PCR. This repertoire includes 95,000 to 150,000 clones. Sequenced material: PBMCs. The receptors come from a man younger than 30 in good health and CMV-seronegative.

The chain has TRBV4-1 and TRBJ1-5, with TRBD1 matching over 9 bases. Trimming cost V 4 bases and J 1 base; bases outside gene matches: 5. Germline V gene data show CDR1 as MGHRA and CDR2 as YSYEKL. This CDR3 comprises 16 residues. The CDR3 is CASSPRQGGSNQPQHF. The CDR3 coding sequence is TGCGCCAGCAGCCCGCGACAGGGGGGAAGCAATCAGCCCCAGCATTTT.

The chain has TRBV6-6 and TRBJ1-4; tentatively, D is TRBD1 (5 bases). Trimming left V 5 bases short and J 2 bases short, with 12 bases between. Per the germline V gene, CDR1 is MNHNY and CDR2 is SVGAGI (reference sequence). The length of the CDR3 is 15 residues. The CDR3 sequence is CASSPARDTNEKLFF. For the CDR3, the DNA is TGTGCCAGCAGTCCAGCCAGGGATACTAATGAAAAACTGTTTTTT.

The gene calls are TRBV30 and TRBJ1-2; 8 bases match TRBD1. Germline V gives CDR1 GTSNPN, CDR2 SVGIG (reference sequence). The ends lost 0 bases at V and 4 bases at J; junction bases unmatched: 1. This CDR3 contains 13 residues. CDR3 amino acids: CAWSVQGAYGYTF. CDR3 sequence (DNA): TGTGCCTGGAGTGTGCAGGGGGCCTATGGCTACACCTTC.

V gene TRBV7-3 combines with J gene TRBJ2-2, with a possible D match to TRBD1 (6 bases). Germline loops: CDR1 SGHTA, CDR2 FQGTGA. The CDR3 spans 14 residues. Between the trimmed V and J ends, which lost 5 bases and 1 base, there was a span of 8 bases. The CDR3 DNA reads TGTGCCAGCAGCCCGACAGGGAACACCGGGGAGCTGTTTTTT. Translation gives CASSPTGNTGELFF.

Written as DNA, the CDR3 is TGTGCCAGCAGCCAAACCTTAGCGGGAGGAGGGACCCAGTACTTC. Protein: CASSQTLAGGGTQYF. This chain joins TRBV28 and TRBJ2-5; 10 positions agree with TRBD2. The germline V gene has CDR1 MDHEN and CDR2 SYDVKM. The CDR3 runs to 15 residues. J lost 7 bases, V lost 6 bases, and 11 bases had no gene match.

The chain has TRBV28 and TRBJ2-7; 8 bases line up with TRBD2. Trimming cost V 3 bases and J 5 bases; bases outside gene matches: 12. The CDR3 contains 16 residues. Germline assignment: CDR1 MDHEN and CDR2 SYDVKM. The CDR3 protein is CASSFHLGLGVNEQYF. The CDR3 DNA follows: TGTGCCAGCAGTTTCCACTTGGGACTAGGAGTTAACGAGCAGTACTTC.

The V call is TRBV5-1, the J call TRBJ2-5; TRBD2 is a possible D gene (6 bases). The length of the CDR3 is 15 residues. Germline CDR1 reads SGHRS; CDR2 reads YFSETQ. V shed 0 bases and J shed 11 bases, with 20 bases lying between them. Here the CDR3 reads CASSLAGNTGLEQYF. Written as DNA, the CDR3 is TGCGCCAGCAGCTTGGCCGGGAATACGGGACTGGAGCAGTACTTC.

This rearrangement joins TRBV4-1 to TRBJ2-7; the D gene is possibly TRBD2 (6 bases). CDR3 length: 16 amino acids. CDR1 and CDR2 from the germline V gene are MGHRA and YSYEKL. V dropped 4 bases and J dropped 2 bases, with 18 bases sitting between them. CDR3 sequence: CASSPAPGLTTYEQYF. CDR3 DNA sequence: TGCGCCAGCAGCCCAGCCCCGGGACTTACCACCTACGAGCAGTACTTC.

The rearrangement links TRBV6-5 to TRBJ1-2; D is unclear. Germline-derived CDR1 and CDR2 are MNHEY and SVGAGI. This CDR3 is built from 14 residues. V lost 7 bases and J 5 bases, leaving 17 bases between the germline ends. Written as DNA, the CDR3 is TGTGCCAGCAACGAAGGGCGGGGTTTGTATGGCTACACCTTC. Its protein product is CASNEGRGLYGYTF.

Regarding this clone: Additional DNA sequences in this sample encode the identical CDR3. The chain uses TRBV11-2 and TRBJ2-3; 9 bases map to TRBD1. CDR1 is SGHAT and CDR2 is FQNNGV in the germline V gene. This CDR3 has 15 amino acids. V lost 1 base, J lost 1 base, and 0 bases stayed unmatched. The CDR3 sequence is CASSLGTGGTDTQYF. As DNA, the CDR3 is TGTGCCAGCAGCTTAGGGACAGGGGGCACAGATACGCAGTATTTT.

The V and J genes are TRBV2 and TRBJ2-7; 10 positions agree with TRBD2. Trimming cost V 3 bases and J 3 bases; bases outside gene matches: 5. The germline gives CDR1 SNHLY, CDR2 FYNNEI. The CDR3 has 15 amino acids. The CDR3 DNA reads as TGTGCCAGCAGTGAGGGTAGCGGGGGGTTCTACGAGCAGTACTTC. This codes for CASSEGSGGFYEQYF.

CDR3 sequence reads: CASSFVTSGRDTQYF. The CDR3 bases are TGTGCCAGCAGTTTCGTGACTAGCGGGAGAGATACGCAGTATTTT. This chain connects TRBV27 to TRBJ2-3; 12 bases map to TRBD2. The CDR3 extends over 15 amino acids. With 3 bases clipped from V and 5 bases from J, the junction kept 3 bases outside the gene matches. The germline V gene encodes CDR1 MNHEY and CDR2 SMNVEV (reference sequence).

The chain couples TRBV11-3 to TRBJ2-1; 9 bases fit TRBD2. The germline gives CDR1 SGHNT, CDR2 YENEEA. Trimming at V came to 1 base and at J to 9 bases, leaving 10 bases not matched to a gene. CDR3 length equals 16 residues. As DNA, the CDR3 is TGTGCCAGCAGCTTAGGAAGAGCGGGAGGACTGGGTGAGCAGTTCTTC. This gives the protein CASSLGRAGGLGEQFF.

This rearrangement joins TRBV7-9 to TRBJ2-7; 9 bases are a match to TRBD1. This CDR3 contains 15 residues. Germline lookup yields CDR1 SEHNR and CDR2 FQNEAQ (reference sequence). Trimming took 6 bases from V and 7 from J; bases not matched to a gene: 13. The CDR3 DNA follows: TGTGCCAGCAGTTTATCGACAGGGGGTCCGAAGGAGCAGTACTTC. This encodes CASSLSTGGPKEQYF.

Details on this clone: One end of the junction fails to match germline, which may point to a read error. The chain is built from TRBV6-1 and TRBJ2-7; TRBD1 agrees at 7 bases. The CDR3 is 15 residues long. CDR1 is MNHNS and CDR2 is SASEGT in the germline V gene. Here the CDR3 reads CAGSPGQASSYEQYF. For the CDR3, the DNA is TGTGCCGGCAGTCCCGGACAGGCTAGCTCCTACGAGCAGTACTTC.

This chain joins TRBV20-1 and TRBJ2-3; D gene unclear. With 6 bases removed from V and 8 bases from J, the gap between germline ends came to 12 bases. The CDR3 totals 11 residues. Germline V gene data show CDR1 as DFQATT and CDR2 as SNEGSKA (reference sequence). The DNA for the CDR3 is TGCAGTGCCCTCTTCGGTGGTACGCAGTATTTT. Its protein product is CSALFGGTQYF.

The chain recombines TRBV7-8 with TRBJ2-3; 7 nucleotides line up with TRBD2. Per germline, CDR1 SGHVS and CDR2 FQNEAQ. J gave up 4 bases and V 5 bases, and 15 bases lay outside the gene matches. The CDR3 sequence is 17 residues long. CDR3 nucleotides: TGTGCCAGCAGCCCGGGGGGAGGACTAGGAGGGGCAGATACGCAGTATTTT. Its protein product is CASSPGGGLGGADTQYF.

The chain recombines TRBV2 with TRBJ1-3; D remains ambiguous. This CDR3 spans 12 amino acids. CDR1 is SNHLY and CDR2 is FYNNEI in the germline V gene. Trimming cost V 6 bases and J 4 bases, with 7 bases left between them. The CDR3 reads CASRESGNTIYF. The CDR3 DNA reads as TGTGCCAGCAGAGAAAGCGGAAACACCATATATTTT.